Described below is a single TCR beta chain sequence and its context. This record comes from a study of blood T cell repertoires in COVID-19. The overall study: The analysed material was cDNA or gDNA that came from T cells, B-cell-depleted T cells, or PBMCs.

Under the authors' procedure: Using reference gene primer amplification, nucleated cell counts were estimated. Produced via immunoSEQ multiplex PCR; TCRdb's table is partial and in-frame only. V and J calls and clone size are given by that table; D and trimming were obtained from the DNA. The table lists fewer than 300,000 clones, roughly 90% of them singletons, with around 1.1% in the top ten. Germline lookup yields CDR1 SEHNR and CDR2 FQNEAQ (reference sequence). The CDR3 runs 18 residues. V dropped 0 bases and J dropped 2 bases, with 17 bases sitting between them. Individuals drawn from 24 US areas were about 18 to 95 years old. Recovery among Cohort 3 donors was established by two negative PCRs, clearance, or symptom resolution.

Sequencing input: PBMCs or T cells enriched from blood (not recorded which). The origin of this receptor is a woman in her 30s who had recovered from COVID-19. The chain recombines TRBV7-9 with TRBJ1-3; D might be TRBD1 (6 bases). In DNA form, the CDR3 reads TGTGCCAGCAGCTTAGCCGGGGACACCCGACGACCTGGAAACACCATATATTTT. Translation: CASSLAGDTRRPGNTIYF.